These 26 T cell receptor beta chains were all obtained from the same sample, sequenced in a study of cytomegalovirus exposure and HLA in healthy donors. The PCR was carried out with 60 Vbeta primers and 13 Jbeta primers. Produced via immunoSEQ multiplex PCR; TCRdb's table is partial and in-frame only. The sample lists about 130,000 clones, 70% to 85% occurring once. Sequencing was carried out using PBMCs. Receptors originate from a woman between 18 and 30 years old in good health and CMV-seropositive.

The V gene is TRBV4-1, the J gene TRBJ2-3; 8 nucleotides line up with TRBD2. Germline CDR1 reads MGHRA; CDR2 reads YSYEKL. V lost 3 bases and J lost 6; bases outside the gene matches: 11. CDR3 size: 16 residues. CDR3 residues: CASSHLGGGSSDTQYF. DNA of the CDR3: TGCGCCAGCAGCCATCTCGGGGGGGGGTCATCTGATACGCAGTATTTT.

This chain connects TRBV11-2 to TRBJ1-2, with D perhaps matching TRBD1 (6 bases). The CDR3 covers 13 residues. Germline CDR1 and CDR2: SGHAT and FQNNGV. Trimming pared 2 bases from V and 8 bases from J, leaving 12 bases between. The CDR3 reads CASSLSGQVGYTF. The CDR3, as DNA: TGTGCCAGCAGCTTATCGGGACAAGTGGGCTACACCTTC.

This chain uses TRBV6-5 with TRBJ1-1; tentative D call: TRBD1 (5 bases). The ends were cut back, 2 bases at V and 11 bases at J, with 12 bases in the middle. Germline V gives CDR1 MNHEY, CDR2 SVGAGI. This CDR3 is 12 amino acids long. The CDR3 loop is CASSYNQGAAFF. CDR3 nucleotides: TGTGCCAGCAGTTACAACCAGGGTGCGGCTTTCTTT.

The chain joins TRBV18 to TRBJ1-6; a possible D gene is TRBD1 (5 bases). This CDR3 contains 15 residues. CDR1 and CDR2 from the germline V gene are KGHSH and LQKENI. Trimming left V 3 bases short and J 1 base short, with 7 bases between. Written as DNA, the CDR3 is TGTGCCAGCTCACCGGACACGTCCTATAATTCACCCCTCCACTTT. Encoded protein: CASSPDTSYNSPLHF.

The V gene is TRBV5-1, the J gene TRBJ2-6, with D possibly matching TRBD1 (5 bases). V was shortened by 4 bases and J by 1 base, with 9 bases between the two germline ends. The germline V gene has CDR1 SGHRS and CDR2 YFSETQ. This CDR3 has 15 amino acids. CDR3 sequence: CASSLTASGANVLTF. The CDR3 nucleotides read TGCGCCAGCAGCCTGACAGCGTCTGGGGCCAACGTCCTGACTTTC.

The J gene is TRBJ2-2, the V gene TRBV7-3, with D possibly TRBD1 on 6 matching bases. V gave up 2 bases and J gave up 4 bases, with 8 bases separating them. The CDR3 has 14 amino acids. Germline-derived CDR1 and CDR2 are SGHTA and FQGTGA. The CDR3 loop reads CASSLQGPTGELFF. CDR3 bases: TGTGCCAGCAGCTTACAGGGGCCCACCGGGGAGCTGTTTTTT.

The V call is TRBV6-1, the J call TRBJ1-1; a possible D gene is TRBD1 (5 bases). Trimming stripped 6 bases from V and 4 bases from J, with 18 bases between. Germline loops: CDR1 MNHNS, CDR2 SASEGT. This CDR3 spans 15 amino acids. In DNA form, the CDR3 reads TGTGCCAGCAGAGGGGACGGATGGGGGGGCACTGAAGCTTTCTTT. It is translated as CASRGDGWGGTEAFF.

V and J are TRBV19 and TRBJ1-1; no clear D gene. There are 14 residues in the CDR3. CDR1 is LNHDA and CDR2 is SQIVND in the germline V gene (reference sequence). V was trimmed by 6 bases and J by 3 bases, leaving 14 bases between them. In DNA form, the CDR3 reads TGTGCCAGTAGGGAGGTAGGGCCGGACACTGAAGCTTTCTTT. As protein: CASREVGPDTEAFF.

This chain uses TRBV7-9 with TRBJ2-5; D is perhaps TRBD2 (5 bases). Germline V lookup: CDR1 SEHNR, CDR2 FQNEAQ (reference sequence). The V end lost 5 bases, the J end lost 2 bases, and 18 bases lay between the germline ends. The CDR3 loop spans 16 amino acids. DNA for the CDR3: TGTGCCAGCAGCCGAGTAGTGGACTCTTTACAAGAGACCCAGTACTTC. This sequence encodes CASSRVVDSLQETQYF. The full variable domain, rest sourced from reference TRBV7-9 and TRBJ2-5, is DTGVSQNPRHKITKRGQNVTFRCDPISEHNRLYWYRQTLGQGPEFLTYFQNEAQLEKSRLLSDRFSAERPKGSFSTLEIQRTEQGDSAMYLCASSRVVDSLQETQYFGPGTRLLVL.

This rearrangement joins TRBV6-1 to TRBJ1-1; possible D gene TRBD1, 5 bases. Trimming pared 3 bases from V and 11 bases from J, leaving 25 bases between. Germline lookup yields CDR1 MNHNS and CDR2 SASEGT. There are 16 residues in the CDR3. CDR3 loop: CASSDSLGLGGGGAFF. Here the CDR3 DNA reads TGTGCCAGCAGTGATTCGCTCGGACTGGGGGGGGGAGGTGCTTTCTTT.

V is TRBV2 and J is TRBJ1-5; possibly TRBD1 for D (5 bases). The germline gives CDR1 SNHLY, CDR2 FYNNEI. The CDR3 is 14 amino acids. The germline V and J ends were trimmed by 4 bases and 4 bases, with 11 bases remaining between them. The CDR3 region has the DNA TGTGCCAGCAGTGCAGTGGGGGGAAATCAGCCCCAGCATTTT. Its protein is CASSAVGGNQPQHF. Variable domain in full (rest from reference TRBV2 and TRBJ1-5): EPEVTQTPSHQVTQMGQEVILRCVPISNHLYFYWYRQILGQKVEFLVSFYNNEISEKSEIFDDQFSVERPDGSNFTLKIRSTKLEDSAMYFCASSAVGGNQPQHFGDGTRLSIL.

The chain joins TRBV11-2 to TRBJ1-1; D gene unclear. The CDR3 has 13 amino acids. The germline CDR1 and CDR2 sequences are SGHAT and FQNNGV. The germline V and J ends were trimmed by 2 bases and 2 bases, with 6 bases remaining between them. CDR3 in amino acids: CASSLNGNTEAFF. In nucleotides, the CDR3 is TGTGCCAGCAGCTTAAACGGTAACACTGAAGCTTTCTTT.

Details on this clone: The junction differs from germline at one of its ends, possibly a read error. The chain recombines TRBV7-9 with TRBJ1-2; 7 bases agree with TRBD1. Germline CDR1 SEHNR, CDR2 FQNEAQ (reference sequence). The CDR3 is 14 residues long. CDR3 sequence reads: CSSSLAGGGYGYTF. The DNA for the CDR3 is TGTTCCAGCAGCTTAGCAGGGGGAGGGTATGGCTACACCTTC.

The genes are TRBV4-1 and TRBJ1-4; D might be TRBD1 (5 bases). V was pared by 4 bases and J by 3 bases, with 12 bases between. CDR3 size: 15 residues. The V gene's germline CDR1 is MGHRA and CDR2 YSYEKL. The CDR3 nucleotides read TGCGCCAGCAGCCCCCTGGGAGGGGCTAATGAAAAACTGTTTTTT. Its protein is CASSPLGGANEKLFF.

The CDR3 is CASSPGQGNNEKLFF. In nucleotides, the CDR3 is TGCGCCAGCAGTCCGGGACAGGGTAATAATGAAAAACTGTTTTTT. This chain links TRBV10-1 with TRBJ1-4; 9 bases fit TRBD1. J was trimmed by 4 bases and V by 5 bases; bases with no gene match: 5. Germline assignment: CDR1 WNHNN and CDR2 SYGVQD (reference sequence). This CDR3 comprises 15 residues.

This sequence joins TRBV28 and TRBJ1-1, with 9 bases that match TRBD1. The CDR3 covers 13 residues. Trimming took 4 bases from V and 6 from J; bases not matched to a gene: 3. Germline CDR1 reads MDHEN; CDR2 reads SYDVKM. CDR3 in amino acids: CASSSTGGPEAFF. CDR3 nucleotide sequence: TGTGCCAGCAGTTCCACAGGGGGCCCTGAAGCTTTCTTT. The complete variable domain, with remaining parts taken from reference TRBV28 and TRBJ1-1, reads DVKVTQSSRYLVKRTGEKVFLECVQDMDHENMFWYRQDPGLGLRLIYFSYDVKMKEKGDIPEGYSVSREKKERFSLILESASTNQTSMYLCASSSTGGPEAFFGQGTRLTVV.

The rearrangement links TRBV6-1 to TRBJ2-7, with 7 bases aligning to TRBD1. This CDR3 comprises 13 residues. CDR1 MNHNS and CDR2 SASEGT come from the germline V gene. After removal of 3 bases from V and 5 bases from J, the junction contained 4 bases not matched to a gene. The CDR3 DNA follows: TGTGCCAGCAGTGATAACAGGGGACACGAGCAGTACTTC. Translated, it gives CASSDNRGHEQYF.

The chain employs TRBV4-2 and TRBJ1-4; D is possibly TRBD1 (5 bases). The CDR3 runs to 15 residues. V was pared by 0 bases and J by 7 bases, with 12 bases between. The V gene's germline CDR1 is LGHNA and CDR2 YNFKEQ. DNA for the CDR3: TGTGCCAGCAGCCAAGAATGGAGGGGAGGTGAAAAACTGTTTTTT. This gives the protein CASSQEWRGGEKLFF.

This chain joins TRBV28 and TRBJ1-6; 9 nucleotides match TRBD1. This CDR3 contains 16 residues. V shed 5 bases, J shed 5 bases, and the junction held 7 bases outside the gene matches. Germline lookup yields CDR1 MDHEN and CDR2 SYDVKM. The CDR3 sequence: CASSRTGATNNSPLHF. The CDR3 DNA follows: TGTGCCAGCAGTCGGACAGGGGCGACGAATAATTCACCCCTCCACTTT.

This rearrangement joins TRBV25-1 to TRBJ1-6, with a tentative D call TRBD1 (6 bases). Trimming stripped 3 bases from V and 7 bases from J, with 10 bases between. The germline V gene has CDR1 MGHDK and CDR2 SYGVNS. This CDR3 spans 14 amino acids. The CDR3 sequence: CASSDGRGNSPLHF. The CDR3 DNA reads as TGTGCCAGCAGTGATGGGAGGGGGAATTCACCCCTCCACTTT.

In its sample, this clone was seen once. The chain carries TRBV14 and TRBJ1-1, with a weak D call TRBD1 (5 bases). The length of the CDR3 is 13 residues. Germline V gene data show CDR1 as SGHDN and CDR2 as FVKESK. Trimming stripped 6 bases from V and 3 bases from J, with 11 bases between. The CDR3 nucleotides are TGTGCCAGCAGGGCCAGGGTGTACACTGAAGCTTTCTTT. This codes for CASRARVYTEAFF.

The V call is TRBV9, the J call TRBJ2-1; D unclear. Germline V CDR1 and CDR2: SGDLS, YYNGEE. The length of the CDR3 is 15 residues. V lost 3 bases and J 0 bases, leaving 10 bases between the germline ends. Written as DNA, the CDR3 is TGTGCCAGCAGCGGAAGCGAGAGCTCCTACAATGAGCAGTTCTTC. Amino acid sequence: CASSGSESSYNEQFF.

The chain recombines TRBV15 with TRBJ2-7, with 7 bases identical to TRBD1. The germline V gene encodes CDR1 LNHNV and CDR2 YYDKDF (reference sequence). V dropped 0 bases and J dropped 0; count of bases not matched to a gene: 5. CDR3 length equals 16 residues. Here the CDR3 DNA reads TGTGCCACCAGCAGAGACCTGACAGGGAGCTCCTACGAGCAGTACTTC. Encoded protein: CATSRDLTGSSYEQYF.

The J gene is TRBJ1-1, the V gene TRBV25-1, with D uncertain. Trimming took 8 bases from V and 4 from J, leaving 20 bases between them. From germline, CDR1 is MGHDK and CDR2 SYGVNS. The CDR3 loop spans 15 amino acids. Written as DNA, the CDR3 is TGTGCCAGCTCGGTTGGCGGGGTTTGGGGCACTGAAGCTTTCTTT. Translating it yields CASSVGGVWGTEAFF.

This chain links TRBV5-1 with TRBJ2-7, with 7 bases fitting TRBD1. J gave up 0 bases and V 3 bases, and 6 bases lay outside the gene matches. CDR3 length: 15 amino acids. Germline V gene data show CDR1 as SGHRS and CDR2 as YFSETQ. The CDR3 protein is CASSWGDRDSYEQYF. The CDR3 region has the DNA TGCGCCAGCAGCTGGGGTGACAGGGACTCCTACGAGCAGTACTTC.

CDR3 nucleotides: TGTGCCAGCAGTGAATCCGGGGGGAGCAATCAGCCCCAGCATTTT. This codes for CASSESGGSNQPQHF. The chain recombines TRBV6-4 with TRBJ1-5, with D perhaps TRBD1 (5 bases). Germline loops: CDR1 MRHNA, CDR2 SNTAGT. With 3 bases removed from V and 1 base from J, the gap between germline ends came to 10 bases. The CDR3 has 15 residues.